The rows below give T cell receptor beta chains drawn from one sample of a study of blood T cell repertoires in COVID-19. Measured with immunoSEQ multiplex PCR; TCRdb has only the in-frame clones, and not every one. The table has around 46,000 clones, around 86% seen once. Input material: peripheral blood. The receptors shown here come from a human donor in a cohort sampled during active COVID-19. Each CDR3 is given with its conserved first and last residue. A D gene is named only where the DNA matches it firmly. Size is stated for part of the rows, as once, few or many counts, or as a class when the clone is expanded.

D: NA; size: NA; V: TRBV11-2; J: TRBJ1-1; CDR3: CASSLEGRNTEAFF; DNA: TGTGCCAGCAGCTTAGAGGGGAGGAACACTGAAGCTTTCTTT
D: NA; size: NA; V: TRBV12-5; J: TRBJ2-7; CDR3: CASGLGAGTYEQYF; DNA: TGTGCTAGTGGTTTGGGTGCGGGGACCTACGAGCAGTACTTC
D: NA; size: NA; V: TRBV4-1; J: TRBJ2-7; CDR3: CASSDFLRDTKYYEQYF; DNA: TGCGCCAGCAGCGATTTCCTCCGGGACACAAAGTACTACGAGCAGTACTTC
D: TRBD2; size: NA; V: TRBV3-1/TRBV3-2; J: TRBJ2-7; CDR3: CASSQDPGGPVYEQYF; DNA: TGTGCCAGCAGCCAAGACCCGGGAGGGCCTGTCTACGAGCAGTACTTC
D: NA; size: NA; V: TRBV27; J: TRBJ2-7; CDR3: CASSKEAAGRREQYF; DNA: TGTGCCAGCAGTAAGGAGGCGGCTGGGAGGAGGGAGCAGTACTTC
D: TRBD2; size: NA; V: TRBV7-8; J: TRBJ2-2; CDR3: CASSPRTSGGNTGELFF; DNA: TGTGCCAGCAGCCCGCGAACTAGCGGGGGGAACACCGGGGAGCTGTTTTTT
D: TRBD2; size: NA; V: TRBV20-1; J: TRBJ2-1; CDR3: CSASVAGGRDEQFF; DNA: TGCAGTGCTAGTGTTGCGGGGGGGCGGGATGAGCAGTTCTTC
D: NA; size: once; V: TRBV19; J: TRBJ1-1; CDR3: CASRFQGISFF; DNA: TGTGCCAGTAGATTTCAGGGCATATCTTTCTTT
D: TRBD1; size: NA; V: TRBV29-1; J: TRBJ2-1; CDR3: CSVEQPGGADNEQFF; DNA: TGCAGCGTTGAACAGCCAGGGGGCGCAGATAATGAGCAGTTCTTC
D: TRBD1; size: NA; V: TRBV19; J: TRBJ1-6; CDR3: CASSVPGQASGSPLHF; DNA: TGTGCCAGTAGTGTCCCCGGACAGGCTTCGGGGTCACCCCTCCACTTT
D: NA; size: once; V: TRBV7-2; J: TRBJ2-7; CDR3: CASSLREHNPYEQYF; DNA: TGTGCCAGCAGCTTAAGGGAGCACAATCCCTACGAGCAGTACTTC
D: NA; size: NA; V: TRBV27; J: TRBJ1-1; CDR3: CASHTSGPGTEAFF; DNA: TGTGCCAGCCACACAAGCGGTCCCGGCACTGAAGCTTTCTTT
D: NA; size: NA; V: TRBV27; J: TRBJ1-4; CDR3: CASRAGAATNEKLFF; DNA: TGTGCCAGCAGGGCAGGGGCCGCAACTAATGAAAAACTGTTTTTT
D: TRBD1; size: NA; V: TRBV19; J: TRBJ1-1; CDR3: CASSITGTGGALGTEAFF; DNA: TGTGCCAGTAGTATTACCGGGACAGGGGGCGCGTTGGGCACTGAAGCTTTCTTT
D: NA; size: NA; V: TRBV3-1/TRBV3-2; J: TRBJ1-2; CDR3: CASSQAGVEGYTF; DNA: TGTGCCAGCAGCCAAGCCGGGGTTGAAGGCTACACCTTC
D: TRBD2; size: NA; V: TRBV29-1; J: TRBJ2-1; CDR3: CSVEWLAGNNEQFF; DNA: TGCAGCGTTGAGTGGCTAGCGGGCAACAATGAGCAGTTCTTC
D: TRBD2; size: NA; V: TRBV9; J: TRBJ2-7; CDR3: CASSVASGSAYEQYF; DNA: TGTGCCAGCAGCGTAGCTAGCGGGAGCGCCTACGAGCAGTACTTC
D: NA; size: NA; V: TRBV5-6; J: TRBJ2-7; CDR3: CASSLVGPSEQYF; DNA: TGTGCCAGCAGCTTGGTTGGCCCCTCCGAGCAGTACTTC
D: NA; size: NA; V: TRBV6-1; J: TRBJ1-5; CDR3: CASSETSYSNQPQHF; DNA: TGTGCCAGCAGTGAAACCAGTTATAGCAATCAGCCCCAGCATTTT
D: TRBD2; size: NA; V: TRBV9; J: TRBJ2-5; CDR3: CASSPGGRETQYF; DNA: TGTGCCAGCAGCCCGGGAGGGCGAGAGACCCAGTACTTC
D: NA; size: once; V: TRBV2; J: TRBJ1-2; CDR3: CAGSTGANYGYTF; DNA: TGTGCCGGGAGCACCGGGGCTAACTATGGCTACACCTTC
D: NA; size: NA; V: TRBV4-1; J: TRBJ1-5; CDR3: CASSQDMDRPQHF; DNA: TGCGCCAGCAGCCAGGACATGGATCGGCCCCAGCATTTT
D: NA; size: NA; V: TRBV11-2; J: TRBJ2-1; CDR3: CASSMAGAYNEQFF; DNA: TGTGCCAGCAGCATGGCGGGTGCCTACAATGAGCAGTTCTTC
D: TRBD1; size: NA; V: TRBV5-6; J: TRBJ1-1; CDR3: CASSWGTGDLNTEAFF; DNA: TGTGCCAGCAGCTGGGGGACAGGGGATCTGAACACTGAAGCTTTCTTT
D: TRBD2; size: NA; V: TRBV30; J: TRBJ2-5; CDR3: CAWSVDGGARETQYF; DNA: TGTGCCTGGAGTGTAGACGGGGGGGCCAGGGAGACCCAGTACTTC
D: NA; size: NA; V: TRBV6-5; J: TRBJ1-4; CDR3: CASGAWVNEKLFF; DNA: TGTGCCAGCGGGGCATGGGTTAATGAAAAACTGTTTTTT